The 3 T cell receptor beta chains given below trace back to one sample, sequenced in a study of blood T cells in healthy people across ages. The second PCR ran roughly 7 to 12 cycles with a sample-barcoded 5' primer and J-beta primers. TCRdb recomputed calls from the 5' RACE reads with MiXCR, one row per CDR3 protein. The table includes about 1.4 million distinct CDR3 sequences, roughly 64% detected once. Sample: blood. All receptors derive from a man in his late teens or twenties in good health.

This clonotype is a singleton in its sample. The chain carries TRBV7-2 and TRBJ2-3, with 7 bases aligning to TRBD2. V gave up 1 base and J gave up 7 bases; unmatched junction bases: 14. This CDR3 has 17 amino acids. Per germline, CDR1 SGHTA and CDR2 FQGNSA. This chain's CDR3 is CASSLDRSGTGLNTQYF. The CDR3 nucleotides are TGTGCCAGCAGCTTAGATCGAAGCGGGACGGGTTTAAATACGCAGTATTTT.

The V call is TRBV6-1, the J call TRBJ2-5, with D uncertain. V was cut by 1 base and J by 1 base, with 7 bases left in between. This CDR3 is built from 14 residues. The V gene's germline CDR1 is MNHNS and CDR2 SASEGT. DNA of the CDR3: TGTGCCAGCAGTGAAGAAAACAGCCAAGAGACCCAGTACTTC. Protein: CASSEENSQETQYF.

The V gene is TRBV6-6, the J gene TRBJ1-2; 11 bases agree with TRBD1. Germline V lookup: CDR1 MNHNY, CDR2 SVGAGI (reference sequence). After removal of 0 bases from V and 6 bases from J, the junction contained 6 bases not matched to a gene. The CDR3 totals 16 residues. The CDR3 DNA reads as TGTGCCAGCAGTTACTCGTTGGGACAGGGGGACAATGGCTACACCTTC. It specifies CASSYSLGQGDNGYTF.